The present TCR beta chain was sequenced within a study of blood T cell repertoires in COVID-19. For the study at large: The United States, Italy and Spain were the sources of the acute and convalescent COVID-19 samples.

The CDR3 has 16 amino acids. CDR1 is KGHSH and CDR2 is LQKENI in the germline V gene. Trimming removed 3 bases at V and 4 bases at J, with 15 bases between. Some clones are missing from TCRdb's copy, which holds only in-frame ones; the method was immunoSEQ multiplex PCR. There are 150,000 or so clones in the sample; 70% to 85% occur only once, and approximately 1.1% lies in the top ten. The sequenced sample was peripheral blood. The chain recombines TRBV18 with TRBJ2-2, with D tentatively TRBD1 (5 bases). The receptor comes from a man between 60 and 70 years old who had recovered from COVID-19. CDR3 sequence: CASSPQGRKITGELFF. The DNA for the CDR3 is TGTGCCAGCTCACCGCAGGGTAGAAAAATCACCGGGGAGCTGTTTTTT.